Detailed here is one T cell receptor (beta chain). Antigen specificity is unknown. This entry is derived from a study of CD8+ T cells in alopecia areata. At the level of the study: It was oral tofacitinib, at 5 to 10 mg twice daily, that treated patients received.

Alopecia areata patients had lesional scalp punch biopsies and peripheral blood taken from them. cDNA reverse transcribed from extracted RNA served as the sequencing template. TCRdb keeps only in-frame clones here, not all; method: immunoSEQ multiplex PCR. The sample includes 150,000 or so clones, about 87% seen only once; the top ten take over 12%. The CDR3 is 13 amino acids. CDR1 is ENHRY and CDR2 is SYGVKD in the germline V gene. The J segment lost 3 bases and the V segment lost 10 bases, leaving 2 bases of the junction unmatched. General study findings and limits: Clonality exceeded that of normal scalp in lesional scalp, most notably in alopecia totalis/universalis. Sequencing of scalp samples also captures resident alphabeta T cells of normal skin.

The material was CD8+ T cells sorted from blood, obtained at week 0. This chain joins TRBV10-3 and TRBJ2-7; 14 nucleotides match TRBD2. This TCR derives from a human donor with alopecia areata. The CDR3 is CATGTSGSYEQYF. The CDR3 region has the DNA TGTGCCACTGGGACTAGCGGGAGCTACGAGCAGTACTTC.